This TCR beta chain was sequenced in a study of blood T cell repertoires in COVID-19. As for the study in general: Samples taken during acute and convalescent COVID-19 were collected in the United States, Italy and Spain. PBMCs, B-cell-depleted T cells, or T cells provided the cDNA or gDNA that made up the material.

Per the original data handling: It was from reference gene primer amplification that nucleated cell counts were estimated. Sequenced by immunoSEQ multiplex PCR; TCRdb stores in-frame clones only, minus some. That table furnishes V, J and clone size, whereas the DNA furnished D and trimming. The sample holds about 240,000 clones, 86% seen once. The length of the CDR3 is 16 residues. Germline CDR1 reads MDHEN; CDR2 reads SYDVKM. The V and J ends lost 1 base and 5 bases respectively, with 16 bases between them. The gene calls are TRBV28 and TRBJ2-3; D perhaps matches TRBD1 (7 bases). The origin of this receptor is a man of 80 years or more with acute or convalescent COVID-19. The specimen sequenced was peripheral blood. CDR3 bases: TGTGCCAGCAGTTTATTTCCCTCAGGGGGAGGAGATACGCAGTATTTT. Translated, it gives CASSLFPSGGGDTQYF. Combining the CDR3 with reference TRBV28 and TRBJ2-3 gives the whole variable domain DVKVTQSSRYLVKRTGEKVFLECVQDMDHENMFWYRQDPGLGLRLIYFSYDVKMKEKGDIPEGYSVSREKKERFSLILESASTNQTSMYLCASSLFPSGGGDTQYFGPGTRLTVL.